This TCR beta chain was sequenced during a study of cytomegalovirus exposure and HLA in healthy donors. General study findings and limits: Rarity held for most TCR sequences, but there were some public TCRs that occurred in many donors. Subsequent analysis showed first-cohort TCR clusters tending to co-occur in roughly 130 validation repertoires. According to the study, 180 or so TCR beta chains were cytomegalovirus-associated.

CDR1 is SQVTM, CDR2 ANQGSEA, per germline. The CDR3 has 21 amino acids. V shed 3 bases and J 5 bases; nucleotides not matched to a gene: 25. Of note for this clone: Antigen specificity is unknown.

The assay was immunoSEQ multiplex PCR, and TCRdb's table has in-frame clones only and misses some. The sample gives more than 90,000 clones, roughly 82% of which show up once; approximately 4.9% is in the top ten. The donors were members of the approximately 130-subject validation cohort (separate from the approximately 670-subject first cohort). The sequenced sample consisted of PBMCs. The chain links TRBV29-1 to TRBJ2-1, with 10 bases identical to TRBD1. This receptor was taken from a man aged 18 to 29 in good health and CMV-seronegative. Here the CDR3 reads CSVEGEGTGVTGRAIHNEQFF. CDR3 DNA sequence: TGCAGCGTTGAGGGTGAAGGGACAGGGGTGACCGGGAGGGCCATCCACAATGAGCAGTTCTTC.